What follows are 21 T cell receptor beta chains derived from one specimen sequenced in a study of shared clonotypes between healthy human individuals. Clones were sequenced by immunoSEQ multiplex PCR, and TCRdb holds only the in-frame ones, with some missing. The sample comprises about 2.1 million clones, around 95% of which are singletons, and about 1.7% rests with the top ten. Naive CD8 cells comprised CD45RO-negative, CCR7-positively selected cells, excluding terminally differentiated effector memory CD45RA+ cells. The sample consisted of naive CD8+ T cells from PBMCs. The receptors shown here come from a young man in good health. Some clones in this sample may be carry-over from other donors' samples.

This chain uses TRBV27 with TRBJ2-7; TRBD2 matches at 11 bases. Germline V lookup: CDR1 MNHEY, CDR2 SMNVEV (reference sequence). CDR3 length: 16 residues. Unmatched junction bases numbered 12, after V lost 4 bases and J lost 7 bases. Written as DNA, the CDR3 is TGTGCCAGCAGTTATGTGATGACTAGCGGGATAGGAGAGCAGTACTTC. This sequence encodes CASSYVMTSGIGEQYF.

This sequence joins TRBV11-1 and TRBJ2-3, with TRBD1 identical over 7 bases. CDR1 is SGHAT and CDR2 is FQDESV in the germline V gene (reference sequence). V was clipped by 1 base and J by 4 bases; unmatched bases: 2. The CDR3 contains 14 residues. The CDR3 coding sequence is TGTGCCAGCAGCTTAGTAGGGGGCGCAGATACGCAGTATTTT. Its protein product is CASSLVGGADTQYF.

Written as DNA, the CDR3 is TGTGCCAGCAGTTTTTTGGAGGCAGGAGACCAGTACACAGATACGCAGTATTTT. Its protein is CASSFLEAGDQYTDTQYF. The chain employs TRBV28 and TRBJ2-3; D perhaps matches TRBD2 (5 bases). Deletions cut 3 bases from V and 2 bases from J, with 21 bases between. The V gene's germline CDR1 is MDHEN and CDR2 SYDVKM. This CDR3 is built from 18 residues. Full variable domain (outside the CDR3, taken from reference TRBV28 and TRBJ2-3): DVKVTQSSRYLVKRTGEKVFLECVQDMDHENMFWYRQDPGLGLRLIYFSYDVKMKEKGDIPEGYSVSREKKERFSLILESASTNQTSMYLCASSFLEAGDQYTDTQYFGPGTRLTVL.

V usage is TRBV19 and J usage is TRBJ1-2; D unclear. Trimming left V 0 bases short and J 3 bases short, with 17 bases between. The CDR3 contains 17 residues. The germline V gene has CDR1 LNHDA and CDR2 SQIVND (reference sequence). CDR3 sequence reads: CASSIDPLRGTHYGYTF. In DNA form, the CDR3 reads TGTGCCAGTAGTATAGACCCTCTTCGGGGAACCCACTATGGCTACACCTTC.

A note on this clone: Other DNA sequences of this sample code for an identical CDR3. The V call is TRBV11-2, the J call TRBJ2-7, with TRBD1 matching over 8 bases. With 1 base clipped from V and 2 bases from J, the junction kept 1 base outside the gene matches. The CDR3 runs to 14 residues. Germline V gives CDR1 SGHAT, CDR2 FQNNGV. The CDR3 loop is CASSLGTGTYEQYF. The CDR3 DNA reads TGTGCCAGCAGCTTAGGGACAGGGACCTACGAGCAGTACTTC.

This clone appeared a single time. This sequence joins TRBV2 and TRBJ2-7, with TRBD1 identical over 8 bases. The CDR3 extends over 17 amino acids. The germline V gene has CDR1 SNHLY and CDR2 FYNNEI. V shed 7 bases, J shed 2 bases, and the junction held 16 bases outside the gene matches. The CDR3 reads CASTLFGPGTGAYEQYF. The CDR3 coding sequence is TGTGCCAGCACCCTCTTTGGGCCCGGGACAGGAGCCTACGAGCAGTACTTC.

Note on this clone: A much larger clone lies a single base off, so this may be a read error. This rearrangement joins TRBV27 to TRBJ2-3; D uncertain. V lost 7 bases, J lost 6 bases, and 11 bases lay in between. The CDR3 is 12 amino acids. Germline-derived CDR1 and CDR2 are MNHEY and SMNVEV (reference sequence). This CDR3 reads CASNPNMDTQYF. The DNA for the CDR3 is TGTGCCAGCAATCCCAATATGGATACGCAGTATTTT.

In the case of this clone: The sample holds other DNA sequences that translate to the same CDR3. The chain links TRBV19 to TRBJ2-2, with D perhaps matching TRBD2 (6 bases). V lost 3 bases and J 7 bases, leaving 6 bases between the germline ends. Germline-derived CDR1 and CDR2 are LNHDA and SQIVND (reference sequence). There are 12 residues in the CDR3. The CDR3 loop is CASSIGGGELFF. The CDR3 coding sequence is TGTGCCAGTAGTATCGGGGGCGGGGAGCTGTTTTTT.

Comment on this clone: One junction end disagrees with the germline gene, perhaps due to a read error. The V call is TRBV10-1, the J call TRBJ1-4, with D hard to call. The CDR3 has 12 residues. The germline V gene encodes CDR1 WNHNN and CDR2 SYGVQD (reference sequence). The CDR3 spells CASRLGEDRGVF. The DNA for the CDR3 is TGCGCCAGCAGACTTGGGGAAGACCGGGGTGTTTTT.

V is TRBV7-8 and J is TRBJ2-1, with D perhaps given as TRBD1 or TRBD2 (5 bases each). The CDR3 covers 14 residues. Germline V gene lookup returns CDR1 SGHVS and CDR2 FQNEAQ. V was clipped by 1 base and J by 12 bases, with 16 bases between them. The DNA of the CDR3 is TGTGCCAGCAGCTTAGATACGGGACCGCGATGGCAGTTCTTC. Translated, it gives CASSLDTGPRWQFF.

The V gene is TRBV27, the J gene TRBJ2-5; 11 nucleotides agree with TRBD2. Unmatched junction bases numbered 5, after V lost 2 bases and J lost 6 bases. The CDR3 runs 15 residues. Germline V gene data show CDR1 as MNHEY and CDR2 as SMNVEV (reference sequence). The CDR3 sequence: CASSLVASGRQTQYF. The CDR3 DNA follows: TGTGCCAGCAGTTTAGTGGCTAGCGGGAGGCAGACCCAGTACTTC.

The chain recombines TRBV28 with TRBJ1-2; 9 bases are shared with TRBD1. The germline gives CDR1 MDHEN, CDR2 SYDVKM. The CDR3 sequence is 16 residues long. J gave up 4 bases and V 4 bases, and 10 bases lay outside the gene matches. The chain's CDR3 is CASSSSDRGDFYGYTF. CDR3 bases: TGTGCCAGCAGTTCCTCGGACAGGGGAGACTTCTATGGCTACACCTTC.

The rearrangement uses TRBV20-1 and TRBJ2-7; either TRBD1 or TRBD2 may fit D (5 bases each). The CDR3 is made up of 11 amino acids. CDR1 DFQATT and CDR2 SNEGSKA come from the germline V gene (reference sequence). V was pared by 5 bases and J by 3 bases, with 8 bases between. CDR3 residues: CSAGTYYEQYF. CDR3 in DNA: TGCAGTGCTGGGACCTACTACGAGCAGTACTTC.

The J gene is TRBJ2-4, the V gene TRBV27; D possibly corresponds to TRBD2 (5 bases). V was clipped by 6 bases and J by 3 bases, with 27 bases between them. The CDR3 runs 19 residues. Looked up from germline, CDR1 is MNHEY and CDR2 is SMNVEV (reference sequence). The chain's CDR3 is CASRGPVMGVLRSKNIQYF. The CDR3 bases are TGTGCCAGCAGGGGCCCTGTGATGGGAGTTTTAAGGAGCAAAAACATTCAGTACTTC.

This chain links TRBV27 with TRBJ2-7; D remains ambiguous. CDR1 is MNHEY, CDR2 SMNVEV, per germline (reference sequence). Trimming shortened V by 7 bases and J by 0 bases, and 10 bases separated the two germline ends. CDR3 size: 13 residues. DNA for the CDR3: TGTGCCAGCAACACTCTGGGCTCCTACGAGCAGTACTTC. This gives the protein CASNTLGSYEQYF.

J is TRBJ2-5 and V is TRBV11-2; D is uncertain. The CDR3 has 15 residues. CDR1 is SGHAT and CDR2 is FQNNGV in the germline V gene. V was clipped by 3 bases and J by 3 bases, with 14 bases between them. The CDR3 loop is CASSFAAVGKETQYF. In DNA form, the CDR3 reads TGTGCCAGCAGCTTTGCGGCAGTAGGTAAAGAGACCCAGTACTTC.

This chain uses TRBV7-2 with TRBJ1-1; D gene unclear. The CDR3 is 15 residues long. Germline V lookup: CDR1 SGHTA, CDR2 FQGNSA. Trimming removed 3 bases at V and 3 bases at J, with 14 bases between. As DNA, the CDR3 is TGTGCCAGCAGCTTGGGTTTACGTCCCGACACTGAAGCTTTCTTT. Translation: CASSLGLRPDTEAFF.

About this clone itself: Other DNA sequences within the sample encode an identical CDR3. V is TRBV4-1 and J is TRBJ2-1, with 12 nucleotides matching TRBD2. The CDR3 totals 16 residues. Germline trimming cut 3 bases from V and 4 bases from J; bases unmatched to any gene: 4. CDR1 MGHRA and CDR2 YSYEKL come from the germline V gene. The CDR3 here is CASSQGTSGSYNEQFF. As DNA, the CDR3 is TGCGCCAGCAGCCAGGGGACTAGCGGGTCTTACAATGAGCAGTTCTTC.

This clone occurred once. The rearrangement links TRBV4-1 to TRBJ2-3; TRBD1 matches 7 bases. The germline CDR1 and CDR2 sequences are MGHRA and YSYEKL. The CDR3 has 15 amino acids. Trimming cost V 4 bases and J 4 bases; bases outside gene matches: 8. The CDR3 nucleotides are TGCGCCAGCAGCCGACAGACAGGGTCGGCAGATACGCAGTATTTT. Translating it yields CASSRQTGSADTQYF.

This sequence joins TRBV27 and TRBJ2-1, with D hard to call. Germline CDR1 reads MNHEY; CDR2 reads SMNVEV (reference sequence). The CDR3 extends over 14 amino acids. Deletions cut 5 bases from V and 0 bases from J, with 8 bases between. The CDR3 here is CASSVTGSYNEQFF. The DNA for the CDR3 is TGTGCCAGCAGTGTAACGGGCTCCTACAATGAGCAGTTCTTC.

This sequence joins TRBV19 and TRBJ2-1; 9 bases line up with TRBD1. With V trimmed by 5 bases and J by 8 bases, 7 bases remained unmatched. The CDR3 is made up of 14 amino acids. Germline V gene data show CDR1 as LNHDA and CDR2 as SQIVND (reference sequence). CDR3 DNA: TGTGCCAGTAGTTGGACAGGGGAAAGCTATGAGCAGTTCTTC. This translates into CASSWTGESYEQFF.